The sequence of this T cell receptor beta chain was determined in a study of blood T cell repertoires in COVID-19. Study-level information: The analysed material was cDNA or gDNA that came from T cells, B-cell-depleted T cells, or PBMCs.

In the authors' methods: Reference gene primer amplification yielded estimated nucleated cell counts. The method was immunoSEQ multiplex PCR; TCRdb's version includes in-frame clones alone and lacks a portion of them. V and J calls and clone size come straight from that table; D and trimming were deduced from the DNA. The sample gives roughly 56,000 clones, almost 90% of which show up once; about 13% is in the top ten. In this sample, this clone turned up once. The V gene's germline CDR1 is LGHNA and CDR2 YSLEER. The CDR3 is 17 residues long. Trimming cost V 3 bases and J 5 bases, with 23 bases left between them.

This chain connects TRBV4-3 to TRBJ2-7; D is undetermined. The sequence derives from a man aged 60 to 75 with active COVID-19. The sequenced sample was peripheral blood. Here the CDR3 DNA reads TGCGCCAGCAGCCACCGACTTCAAGGCCCCAACGGTAACGAGCAGTACTTC. Residues: CASSHRLQGPNGNEQYF.